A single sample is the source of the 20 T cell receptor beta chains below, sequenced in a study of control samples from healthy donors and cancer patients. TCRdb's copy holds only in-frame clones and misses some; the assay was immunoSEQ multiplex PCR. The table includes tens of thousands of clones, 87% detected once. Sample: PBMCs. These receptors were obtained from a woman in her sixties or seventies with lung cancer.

CDR3 region: CASSPRGGSDTQYF. CDR3 in DNA: TGTGCCAGCAGCCCACGGGGGGGTTCAGATACGCAGTATTTT. J is TRBJ2-3 and V is TRBV3-1 (or the pseudogene TRBV3-2); TRBD2 matches at 8 bases. Germline lookup yields CDR1 LGHDT and CDR2 YNNKEL (reference sequence). The CDR3 has 14 amino acids. V shed 4 bases, J shed 4 bases, and the junction held 4 bases outside the gene matches.

CDR3: CASSWDRGVETQYF. CDR3 DNA sequence: TGTGCCAGCAGCTGGGACAGGGGAGTGGAGACCCAGTACTTC. The V and J genes are TRBV5-6 and TRBJ2-5, with 10 bases aligning to TRBD1. With V trimmed by 3 bases and J by 5 bases, 4 bases remained unmatched. CDR1 SGHDT and CDR2 YYEEEE come from the germline V gene. The CDR3 loop spans 14 amino acids.

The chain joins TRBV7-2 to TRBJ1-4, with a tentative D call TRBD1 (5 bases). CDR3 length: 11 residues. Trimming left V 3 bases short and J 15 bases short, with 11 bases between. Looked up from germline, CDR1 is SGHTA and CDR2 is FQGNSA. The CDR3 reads CASSFGGVMFF. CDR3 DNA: TGTGCCAGCAGCTTTGGGGGGGTGATGTTTTTT. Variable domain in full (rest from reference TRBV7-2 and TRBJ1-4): GAGVSQSPSNKVTEKGKDVELRCDPISGHTALYWYRQSLGQGLEFLIYFQGNSAPDKSGLPSDRFSAERTGGSVSTLTIQRTQQEDSAVYLCASSFGGVMFFGSGTQLSVL.

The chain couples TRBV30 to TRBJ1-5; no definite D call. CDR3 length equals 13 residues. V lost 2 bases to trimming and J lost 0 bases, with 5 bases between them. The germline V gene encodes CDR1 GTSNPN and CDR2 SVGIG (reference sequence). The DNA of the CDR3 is TGTGCCTGGAGTAGTATTAGCAATCAGCCCCAGCATTTT. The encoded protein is CAWSSISNQPQHF. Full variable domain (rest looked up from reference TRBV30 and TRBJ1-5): SQTIHQWPATLVQPVGSPLSLECTVEGTSNPNLYWYRQAAGRGLQLLFYSVGIGQISSEVPQNLSASRPQDRQFILSSKKLLLSDSGFYLCAWSSISNQPQHFGDGTRLSIL.

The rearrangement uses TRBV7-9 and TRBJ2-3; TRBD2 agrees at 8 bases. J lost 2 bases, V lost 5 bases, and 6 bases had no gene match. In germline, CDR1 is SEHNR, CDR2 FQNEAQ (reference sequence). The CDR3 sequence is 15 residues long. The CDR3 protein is CASSQRGGYTDTQYF. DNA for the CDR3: TGTGCCAGCAGCCAACGGGGGGGATACACAGATACGCAGTATTTT.

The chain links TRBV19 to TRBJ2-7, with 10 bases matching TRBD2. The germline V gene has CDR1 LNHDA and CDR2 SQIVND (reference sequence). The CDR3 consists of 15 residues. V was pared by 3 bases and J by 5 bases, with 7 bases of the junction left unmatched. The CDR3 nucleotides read TGTGCCAGTAGTATTCTAGCGGGGGCCCCGAACGAGCAGTACTTC. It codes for CASSILAGAPNEQYF. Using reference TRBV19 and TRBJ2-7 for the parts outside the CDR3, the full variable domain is DGGITQSPKYLFRKEGQNVTLSCEQNLNHDAMYWYRQDPGQGLRLIYYSQIVNDFQKGDIAEGYSVSREKKESFPLTVTSAQKNPTAFYLCASSILAGAPNEQYFGPGTRLTVT.

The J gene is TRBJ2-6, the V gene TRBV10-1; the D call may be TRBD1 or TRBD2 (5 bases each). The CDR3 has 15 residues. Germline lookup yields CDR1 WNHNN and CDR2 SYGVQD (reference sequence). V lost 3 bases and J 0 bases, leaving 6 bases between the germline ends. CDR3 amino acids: CASSDGGSGANVLTF. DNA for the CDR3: TGCGCCAGCAGTGATGGGGGCTCTGGGGCCAACGTCCTGACTTTC.

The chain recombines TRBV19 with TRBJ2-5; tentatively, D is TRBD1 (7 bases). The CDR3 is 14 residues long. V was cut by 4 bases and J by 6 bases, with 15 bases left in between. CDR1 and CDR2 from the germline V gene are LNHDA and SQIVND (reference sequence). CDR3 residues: CASSTQTGRKTQYF. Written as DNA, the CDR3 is TGTGCCAGTAGTACCCAGACAGGGAGGAAGACCCAGTACTTC.

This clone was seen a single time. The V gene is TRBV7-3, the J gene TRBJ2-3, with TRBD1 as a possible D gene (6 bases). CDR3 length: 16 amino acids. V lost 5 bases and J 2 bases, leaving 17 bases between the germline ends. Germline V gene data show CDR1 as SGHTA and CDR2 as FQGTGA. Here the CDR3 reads CASSPQGWGVTDTQYF. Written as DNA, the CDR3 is TGTGCCAGCAGCCCCCAGGGGTGGGGTGTCACAGATACGCAGTATTTT.

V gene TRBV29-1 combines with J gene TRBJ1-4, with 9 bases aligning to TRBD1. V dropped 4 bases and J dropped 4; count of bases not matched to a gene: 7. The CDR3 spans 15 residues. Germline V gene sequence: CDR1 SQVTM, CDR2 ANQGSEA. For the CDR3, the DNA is TGCAGCGTTGGTTCAACAGGGGGCTTTAATGAAAAACTGTTTTTT. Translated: CSVGSTGGFNEKLFF. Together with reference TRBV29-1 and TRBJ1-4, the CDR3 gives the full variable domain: SAVISQKPSRDICQRGTSLTIQCQVDSQVTMMFWYRQQPGQSLTLIATANQGSEATYESGFVIDKFPISRPNLTFSTLTVSNMSPEDSSIYLCSVGSTGGFNEKLFFGSGTQLSVL.

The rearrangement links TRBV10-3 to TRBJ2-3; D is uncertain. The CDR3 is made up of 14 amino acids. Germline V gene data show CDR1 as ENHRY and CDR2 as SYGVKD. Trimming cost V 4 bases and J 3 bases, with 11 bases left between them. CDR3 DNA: TGTGCCATCAGTGCTCAGGACCTGACAGATACGCAGTATTTT. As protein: CAISAQDLTDTQYF.

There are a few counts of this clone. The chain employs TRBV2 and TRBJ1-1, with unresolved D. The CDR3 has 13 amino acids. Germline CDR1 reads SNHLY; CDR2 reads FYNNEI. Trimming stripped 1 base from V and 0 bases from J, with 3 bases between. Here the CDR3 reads CASSEEMNTEAFF. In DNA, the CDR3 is TGTGCCAGCAGTGAAGAGATGAACACTGAAGCTTTCTTT.

The CDR3 region is CASSDFWEGTEAFF. In nucleotides, the CDR3 is TGTGCCAGCAGTGATTTTTGGGAGGGGACTGAAGCTTTCTTT. V gene TRBV2 combines with J gene TRBJ1-1; D is possibly TRBD1 (5 bases). The CDR3 totals 14 residues. The germline V gene has CDR1 SNHLY and CDR2 FYNNEI. Trimming took 3 bases from V and 5 from J, leaving 13 bases between them.

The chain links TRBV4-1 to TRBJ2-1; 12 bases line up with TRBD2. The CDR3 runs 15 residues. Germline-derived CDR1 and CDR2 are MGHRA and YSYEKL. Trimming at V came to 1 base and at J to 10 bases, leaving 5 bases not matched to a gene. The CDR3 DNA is TGCGCCAGCAGCCAAGGGGTGGGACTAGCGGGCGAGCAGTTCTTC. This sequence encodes CASSQGVGLAGEQFF.

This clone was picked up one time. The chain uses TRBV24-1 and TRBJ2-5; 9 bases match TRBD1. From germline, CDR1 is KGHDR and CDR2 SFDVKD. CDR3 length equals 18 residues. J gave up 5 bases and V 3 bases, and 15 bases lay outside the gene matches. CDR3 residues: CATSDGGTGTGRAETQYF. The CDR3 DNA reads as TGTGCCACCAGTGATGGGGGTACCGGGACAGGGAGAGCGGAGACCCAGTACTTC.

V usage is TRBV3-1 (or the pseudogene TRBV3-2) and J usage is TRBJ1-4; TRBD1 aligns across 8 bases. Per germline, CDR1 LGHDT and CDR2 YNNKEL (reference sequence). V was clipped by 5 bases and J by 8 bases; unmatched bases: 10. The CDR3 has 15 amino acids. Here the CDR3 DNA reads TGTGCCAGCAGCGGTGGACAGGGCGGCTTCGAAAAACTGTTTTTT. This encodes CASSGGQGGFEKLFF.

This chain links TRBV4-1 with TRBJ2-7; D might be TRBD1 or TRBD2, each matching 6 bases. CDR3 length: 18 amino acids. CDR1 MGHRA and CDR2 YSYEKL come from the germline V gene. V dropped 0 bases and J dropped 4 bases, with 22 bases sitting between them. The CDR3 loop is CASSQDLPLRGTSYEQYF. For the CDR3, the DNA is TGCGCCAGCAGCCAAGATCTCCCTTTGAGGGGGACTTCGTACGAGCAGTACTTC.

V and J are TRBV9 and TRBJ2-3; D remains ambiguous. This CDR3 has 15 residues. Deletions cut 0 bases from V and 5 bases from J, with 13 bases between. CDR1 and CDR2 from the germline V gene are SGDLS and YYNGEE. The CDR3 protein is CASSVGSNTGDTQYF. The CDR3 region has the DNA TGTGCCAGCAGCGTAGGCTCGAATACGGGAGATACGCAGTATTTT.

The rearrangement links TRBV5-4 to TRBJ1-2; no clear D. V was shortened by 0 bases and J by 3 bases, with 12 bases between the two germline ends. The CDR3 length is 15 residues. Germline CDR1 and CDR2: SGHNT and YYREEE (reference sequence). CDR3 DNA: TGTGCCAGCAGCTTGGGTCCCTTGCCAGACTATGGCTACACCTTC. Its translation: CASSLGPLPDYGYTF.

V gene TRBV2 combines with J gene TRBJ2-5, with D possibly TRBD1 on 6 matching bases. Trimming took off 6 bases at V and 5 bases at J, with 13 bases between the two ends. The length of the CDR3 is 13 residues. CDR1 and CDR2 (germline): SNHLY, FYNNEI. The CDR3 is CASSRVGGETQYF. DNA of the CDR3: TGTGCCAGCAGCCGAGTAGGGGGTGAGACCCAGTACTTC.